This TCR beta chain was found in a study of blood T cells in healthy people across ages. The sample holds a few counts of this clonotype. Using a J-beta primer mix together with a sample-barcoded 5' primer, a second PCR was run for roughly 7 to 12 cycles. TCRdb processed the 5' RACE reads anew with MiXCR; each CDR3 protein has one entry. The sample has around 800,000 distinct CDR3 sequences, about 26% seen once; the top ten hold less than 3.5%. The CDR3 consists of 15 residues. V lost 1 base to trimming and J lost 1 base, with 7 bases between them. Germline V gene sequence: CDR1 SGHTA, CDR2 FQGNSA. The sample also formed part of further work on T cells of mothers and their children. This second study says: Donation came from a few healthy Caucasian mothers together with their six children. Sample barcodes and 2-4 random nucleotides were added by the M1S primer of the second PCR.

The sequence came from a boy between 10 and 17 years old in good health. The chain couples TRBV7-2 to TRBJ2-2; the D gene is possibly TRBD2 (5 bases). The sequenced sample was blood. In DNA form, the CDR3 reads TGTGCCAGCAGCTTAGTTGGACTGAACACCGGGGAGCTGTTTTTT. This sequence encodes CASSLVGLNTGELFF.